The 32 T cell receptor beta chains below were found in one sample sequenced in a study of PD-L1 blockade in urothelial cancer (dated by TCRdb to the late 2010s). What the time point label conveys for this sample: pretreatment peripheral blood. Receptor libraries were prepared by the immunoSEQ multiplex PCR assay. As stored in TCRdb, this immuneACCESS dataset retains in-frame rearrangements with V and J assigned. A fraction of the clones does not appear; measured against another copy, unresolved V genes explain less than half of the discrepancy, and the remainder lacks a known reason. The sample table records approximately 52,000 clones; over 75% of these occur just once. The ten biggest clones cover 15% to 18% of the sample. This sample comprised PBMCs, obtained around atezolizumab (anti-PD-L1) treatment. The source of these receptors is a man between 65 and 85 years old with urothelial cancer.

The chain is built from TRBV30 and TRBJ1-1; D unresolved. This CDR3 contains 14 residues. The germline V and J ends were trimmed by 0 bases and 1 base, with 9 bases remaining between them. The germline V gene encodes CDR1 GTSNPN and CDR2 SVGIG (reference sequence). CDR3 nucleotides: TGTGCCTGGAGTGTAGGCAGGCGGAACACTGAAGCTTTCTTT. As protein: CAWSVGRRNTEAFF.

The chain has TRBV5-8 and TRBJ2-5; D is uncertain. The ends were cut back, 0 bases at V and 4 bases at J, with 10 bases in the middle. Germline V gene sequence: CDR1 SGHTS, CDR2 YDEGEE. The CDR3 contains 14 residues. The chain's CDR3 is CASSLGLASETQYF. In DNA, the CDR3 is TGTGCCAGCAGCTTGGGATTAGCATCAGAGACCCAGTACTTC. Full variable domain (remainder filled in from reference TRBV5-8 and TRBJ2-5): EAGVTQSPTHLIKTRGQQATLRCSPISGHTSVYWYQQALGLGLQFLLWYDEGEERNRGNFPPRFSGRQFPNYSSELNVNALELEDSALYLCASSLGLASETQYFGPGTRLLVL.

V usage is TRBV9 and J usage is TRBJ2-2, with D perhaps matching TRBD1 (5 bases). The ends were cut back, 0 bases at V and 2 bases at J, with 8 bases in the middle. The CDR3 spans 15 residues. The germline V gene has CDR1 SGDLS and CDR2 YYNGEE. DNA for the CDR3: TGTGCCAGCAGCGTAGCTGACAGAAACACCGGGGAGCTGTTTTTT. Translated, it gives CASSVADRNTGELFF.

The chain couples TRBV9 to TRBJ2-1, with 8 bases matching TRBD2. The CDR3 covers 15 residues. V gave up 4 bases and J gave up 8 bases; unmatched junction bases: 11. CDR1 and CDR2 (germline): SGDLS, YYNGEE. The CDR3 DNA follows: TGTGCCAGCAGCTTAATAGCGGGACTAGGGGATGAGCAGTTCTTC. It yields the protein CASSLIAGLGDEQFF.

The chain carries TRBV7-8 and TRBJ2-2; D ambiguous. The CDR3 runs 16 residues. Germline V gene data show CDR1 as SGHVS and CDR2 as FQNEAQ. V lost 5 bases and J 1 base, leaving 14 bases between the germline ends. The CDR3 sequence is CASSQLRRQNTGELFF. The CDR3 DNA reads TGTGCCAGCAGCCAGCTCCGGCGACAGAACACCGGGGAGCTGTTTTTT.

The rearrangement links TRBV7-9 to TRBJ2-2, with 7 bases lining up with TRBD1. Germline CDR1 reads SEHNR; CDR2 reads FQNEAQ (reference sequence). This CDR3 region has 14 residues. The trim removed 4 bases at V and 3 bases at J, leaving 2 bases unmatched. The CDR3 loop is CASSSGTDTGELFF. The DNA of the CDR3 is TGTGCCAGCAGCTCCGGGACAGACACCGGGGAGCTGTTTTTT.

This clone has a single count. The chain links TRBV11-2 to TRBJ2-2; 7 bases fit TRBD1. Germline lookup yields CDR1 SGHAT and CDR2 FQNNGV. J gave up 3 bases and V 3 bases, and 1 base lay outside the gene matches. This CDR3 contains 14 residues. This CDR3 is CASSFGTDTGELFF. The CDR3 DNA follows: TGTGCCAGCAGCTTTGGGACAGACACCGGGGAGCTGTTTTTT.

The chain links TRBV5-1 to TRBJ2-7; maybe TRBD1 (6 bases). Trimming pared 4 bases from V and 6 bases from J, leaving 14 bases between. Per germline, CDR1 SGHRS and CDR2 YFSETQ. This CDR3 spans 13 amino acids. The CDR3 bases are TGCGCCAGCAGCCAAATACAGGGAGCCGAGCAGTACTTC. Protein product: CASSQIQGAEQYF. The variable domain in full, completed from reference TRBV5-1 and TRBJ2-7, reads KAGVTQTPRYLIKTRGQQVTLSCSPISGHRSVSWYQQTPGQGLQFLFEYFSETQRNKGNFPGRFSGRQFSNSRSEMNVSTLELGDSALYLCASSQIQGAEQYFGPGTRLTVT.

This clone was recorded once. The CDR3 DNA follows: TGTGCCAGTAGGCGACAGGGGCGCGGCACTGAAGCTTTCTTT. Its protein is CASRRQGRGTEAFF. This chain joins TRBV19 and TRBJ1-1; 8 nucleotides align to TRBD1. This CDR3 is built from 14 residues. CDR1 and CDR2 from the germline V gene are LNHDA and SQIVND (reference sequence). Unmatched junction bases numbered 7, after V lost 6 bases and J lost 4 bases. Variable domain in full (rest from reference TRBV19 and TRBJ1-1): DGGITQSPKYLFRKEGQNVTLSCEQNLNHDAMYWYRQDPGQGLRLIYYSQIVNDFQKGDIAEGYSVSREKKESFPLTVTSAQKNPTAFYLCASRRQGRGTEAFFGQGTRLTVV.

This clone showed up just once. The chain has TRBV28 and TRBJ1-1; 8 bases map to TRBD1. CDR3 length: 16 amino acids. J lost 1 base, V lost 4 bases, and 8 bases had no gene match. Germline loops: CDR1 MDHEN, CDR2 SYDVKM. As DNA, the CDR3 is TGTGCCAGCAGTTCCCCCAGGGGGCGCGGGAACACTGAAGCTTTCTTT. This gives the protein CASSSPRGRGNTEAFF.

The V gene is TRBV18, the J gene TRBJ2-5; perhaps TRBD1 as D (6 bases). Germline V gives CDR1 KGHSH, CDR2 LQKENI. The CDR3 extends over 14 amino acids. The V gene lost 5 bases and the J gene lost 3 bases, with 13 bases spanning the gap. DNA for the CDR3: TGTGCCAGCTCATCCACAGGGATAAAAGAGACCCAGTACTTC. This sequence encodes CASSSTGIKETQYF.

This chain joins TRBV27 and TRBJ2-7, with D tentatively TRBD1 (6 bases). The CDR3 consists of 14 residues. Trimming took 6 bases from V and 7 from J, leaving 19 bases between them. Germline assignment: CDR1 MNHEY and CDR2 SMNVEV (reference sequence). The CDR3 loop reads CASSPGQNLGEQYF. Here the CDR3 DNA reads TGTGCCAGCAGCCCCGGACAGAACTTGGGGGAGCAGTACTTC.

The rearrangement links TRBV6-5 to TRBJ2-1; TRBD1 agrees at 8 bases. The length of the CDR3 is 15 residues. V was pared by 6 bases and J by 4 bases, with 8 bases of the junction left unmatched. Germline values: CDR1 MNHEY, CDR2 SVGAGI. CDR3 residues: CASRSDREFYNEQFF. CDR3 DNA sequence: TGTGCCAGCAGATCGGACAGGGAGTTTTACAATGAGCAGTTCTTC.

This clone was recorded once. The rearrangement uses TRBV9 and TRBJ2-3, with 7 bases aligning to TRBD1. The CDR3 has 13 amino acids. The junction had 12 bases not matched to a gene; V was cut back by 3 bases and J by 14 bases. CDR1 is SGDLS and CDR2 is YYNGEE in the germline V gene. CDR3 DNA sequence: TGTGCCAGCAGCGCGACACAGGGGACGGGCGCGTATTTT. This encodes CASSATQGTGAYF.

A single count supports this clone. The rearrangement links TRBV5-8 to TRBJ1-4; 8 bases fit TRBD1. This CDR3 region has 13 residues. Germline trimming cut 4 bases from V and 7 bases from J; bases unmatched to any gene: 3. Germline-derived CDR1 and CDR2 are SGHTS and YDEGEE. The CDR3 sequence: CASSPDRGEKLFF. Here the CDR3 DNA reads TGTGCCAGCAGCCCCGACAGGGGTGAAAAACTGTTTTTT.

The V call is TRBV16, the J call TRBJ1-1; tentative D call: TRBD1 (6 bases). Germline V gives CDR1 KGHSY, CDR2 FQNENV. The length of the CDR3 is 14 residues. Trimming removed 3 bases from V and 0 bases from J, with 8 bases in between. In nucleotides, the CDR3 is TGTGCCAGCAGCCAGCAGGGGCTGAACACTGAAGCTTTCTTT. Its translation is CASSQQGLNTEAFF.

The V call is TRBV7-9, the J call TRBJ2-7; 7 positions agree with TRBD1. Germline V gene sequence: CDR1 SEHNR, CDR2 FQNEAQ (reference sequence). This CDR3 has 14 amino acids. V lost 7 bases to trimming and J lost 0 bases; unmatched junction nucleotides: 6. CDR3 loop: CASTKTGSSYEQYF. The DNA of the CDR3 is TGTGCCAGCACCAAGACAGGGAGCTCCTACGAGCAGTACTTC.

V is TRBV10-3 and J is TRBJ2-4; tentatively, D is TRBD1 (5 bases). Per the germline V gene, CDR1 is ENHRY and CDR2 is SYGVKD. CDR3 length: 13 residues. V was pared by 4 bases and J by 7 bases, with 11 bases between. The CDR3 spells CAISGGQLNIQYF. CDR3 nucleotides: TGTGCCATCAGTGGTGGACAACTTAACATTCAGTACTTC.

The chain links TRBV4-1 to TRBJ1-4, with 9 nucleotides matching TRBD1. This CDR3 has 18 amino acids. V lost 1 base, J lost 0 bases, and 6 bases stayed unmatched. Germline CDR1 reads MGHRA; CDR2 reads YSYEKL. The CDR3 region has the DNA TGCGCCAGCAGCCAAGGGCGACAGGGGGTCGCAACTAATGAAAAACTGTTTTTT. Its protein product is CASSQGRQGVATNEKLFF.

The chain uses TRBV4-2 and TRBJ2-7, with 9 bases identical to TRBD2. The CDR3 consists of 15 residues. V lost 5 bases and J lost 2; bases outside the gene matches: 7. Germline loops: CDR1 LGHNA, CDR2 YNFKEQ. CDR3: CASSVRLAGPYEQYF. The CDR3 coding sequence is TGTGCCAGCAGCGTTCGCCTAGCGGGACCCTACGAGCAGTACTTC.

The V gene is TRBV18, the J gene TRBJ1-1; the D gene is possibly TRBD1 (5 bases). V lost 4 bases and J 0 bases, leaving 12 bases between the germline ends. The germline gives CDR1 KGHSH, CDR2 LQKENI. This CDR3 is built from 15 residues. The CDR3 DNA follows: TGTGCCAGCTCACGAGACAGCGTCATGAACACTGAAGCTTTCTTT. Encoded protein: CASSRDSVMNTEAFF.

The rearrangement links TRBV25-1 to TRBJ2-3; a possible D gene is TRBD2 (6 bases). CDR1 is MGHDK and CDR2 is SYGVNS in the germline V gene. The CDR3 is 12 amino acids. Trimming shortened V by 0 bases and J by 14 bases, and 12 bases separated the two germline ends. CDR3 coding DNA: TGTGCCAGCAGTGAATACGGGAGATACGCGTATTTT. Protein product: CASSEYGRYAYF.

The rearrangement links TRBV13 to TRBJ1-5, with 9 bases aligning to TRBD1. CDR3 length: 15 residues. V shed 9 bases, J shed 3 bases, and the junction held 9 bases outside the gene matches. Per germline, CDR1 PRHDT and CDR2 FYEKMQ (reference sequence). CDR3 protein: CASTNRGLVNQPQHF. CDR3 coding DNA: TGTGCCAGTACGAACAGGGGGCTTGTCAATCAGCCCCAGCATTTT. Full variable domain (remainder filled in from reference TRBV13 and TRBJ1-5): AAGVIQSPRHLIKEKRETATLKCYPIPRHDTVYWYQQGPGQDPQFLISFYEKMQSDKGSIPDRFSAQQFSDYHSELNMSSLELGDSALYFCASTNRGLVNQPQHFGDGTRLSIL.

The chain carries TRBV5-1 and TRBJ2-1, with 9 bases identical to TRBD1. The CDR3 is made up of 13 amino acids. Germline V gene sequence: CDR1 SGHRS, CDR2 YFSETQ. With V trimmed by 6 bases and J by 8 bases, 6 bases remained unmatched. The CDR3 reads CASKQTGGDEQFF. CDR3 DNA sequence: TGCGCCAGCAAACAAACAGGGGGCGATGAGCAGTTCTTC.

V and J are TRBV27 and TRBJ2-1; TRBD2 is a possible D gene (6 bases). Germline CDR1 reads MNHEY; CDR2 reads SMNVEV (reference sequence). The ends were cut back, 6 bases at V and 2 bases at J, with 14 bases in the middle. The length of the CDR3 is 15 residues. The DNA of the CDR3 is TGTGCCAGCAGCCTCCTAGCGCTTACCTACAATGAGCAGTTCTTC. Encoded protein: CASSLLALTYNEQFF.

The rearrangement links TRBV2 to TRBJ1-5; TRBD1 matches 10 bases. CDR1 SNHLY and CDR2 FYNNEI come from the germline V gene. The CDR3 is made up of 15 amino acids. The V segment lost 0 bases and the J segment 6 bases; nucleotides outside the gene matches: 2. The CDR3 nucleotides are TGTGCCAGCAGTGAAGCCTGGACAGGGGGTCAGCCCCAGCATTTT. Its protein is CASSEAWTGGQPQHF.

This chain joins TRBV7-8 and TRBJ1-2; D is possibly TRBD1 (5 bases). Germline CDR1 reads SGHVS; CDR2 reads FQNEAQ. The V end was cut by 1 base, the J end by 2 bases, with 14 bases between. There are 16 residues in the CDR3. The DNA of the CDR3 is TGTGCCAGCAGCTTAGGCGGGGGGGGGTCGAACTATGGCTACACCTTC. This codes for CASSLGGGGSNYGYTF.

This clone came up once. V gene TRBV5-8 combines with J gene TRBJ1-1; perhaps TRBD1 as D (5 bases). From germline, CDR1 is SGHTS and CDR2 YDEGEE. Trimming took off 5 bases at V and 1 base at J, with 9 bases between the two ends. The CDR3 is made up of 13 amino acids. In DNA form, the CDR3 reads TGTGCCAGCAGTCGACAGTCGAACACTGAAGCTTTCTTT. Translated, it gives CASSRQSNTEAFF.

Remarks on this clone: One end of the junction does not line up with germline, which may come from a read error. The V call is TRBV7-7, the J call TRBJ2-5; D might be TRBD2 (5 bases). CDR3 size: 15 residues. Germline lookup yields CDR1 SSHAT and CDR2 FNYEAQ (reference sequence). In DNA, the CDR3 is TGTGCTAGCAGCTTAGGAAGCGGAGTCCAAGAGACCCAGTACTTC. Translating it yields CASSLGSGVQETQYF.

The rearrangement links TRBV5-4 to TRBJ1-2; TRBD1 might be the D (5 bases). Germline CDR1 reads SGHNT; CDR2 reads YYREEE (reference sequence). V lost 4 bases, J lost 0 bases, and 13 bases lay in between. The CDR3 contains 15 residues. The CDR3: CASSNLDRPNYGYTF. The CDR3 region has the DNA TGTGCCAGCAGCAACCTTGACAGACCTAACTATGGCTACACCTTC.

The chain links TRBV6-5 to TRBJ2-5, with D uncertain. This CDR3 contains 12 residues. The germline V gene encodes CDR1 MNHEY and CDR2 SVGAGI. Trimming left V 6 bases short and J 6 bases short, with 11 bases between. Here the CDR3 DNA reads TGTGCCAGCAGAGACTTTGAAAAGACCCAGTACTTC. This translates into CASRDFEKTQYF.

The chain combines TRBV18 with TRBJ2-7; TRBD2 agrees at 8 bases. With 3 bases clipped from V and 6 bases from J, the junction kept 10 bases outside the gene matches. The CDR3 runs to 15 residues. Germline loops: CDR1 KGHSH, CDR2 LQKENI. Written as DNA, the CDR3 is TGTGCCAGCTCACCCTTAGTAGAGCGGGAGACCGAGCAGTACTTC. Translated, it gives CASSPLVERETEQYF.